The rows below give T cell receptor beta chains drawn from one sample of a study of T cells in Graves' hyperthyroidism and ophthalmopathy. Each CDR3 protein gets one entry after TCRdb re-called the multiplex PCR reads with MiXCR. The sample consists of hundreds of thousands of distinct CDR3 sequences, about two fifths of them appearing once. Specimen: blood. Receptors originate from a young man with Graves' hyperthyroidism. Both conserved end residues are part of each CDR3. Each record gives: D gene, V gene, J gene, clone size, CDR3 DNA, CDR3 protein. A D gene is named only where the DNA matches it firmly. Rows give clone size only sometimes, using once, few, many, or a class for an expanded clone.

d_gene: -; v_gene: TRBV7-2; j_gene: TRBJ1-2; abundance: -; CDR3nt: TGTGCCAGCAGCGGGACAACCTATGGCTACACCTTC; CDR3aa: CASSGTTYGYTF
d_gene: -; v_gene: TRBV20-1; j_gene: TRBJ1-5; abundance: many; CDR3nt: TGCAGTGCCAGGACAGCTTTCAATCAGCCCCAGCATTTT; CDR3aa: CSARTAFNQPQHF
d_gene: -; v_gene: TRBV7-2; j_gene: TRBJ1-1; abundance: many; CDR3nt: TGTGCCAGCAGCTTGGGGCAATGGGCCACTGAAGCTTTCTTT; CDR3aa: CASSLGQWATEAFF
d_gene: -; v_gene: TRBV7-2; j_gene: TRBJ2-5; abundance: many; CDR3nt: TGTGCCAGCAGCTACACAGGGATCCAAGAGACCCAGTACTTC; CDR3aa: CASSYTGIQETQYF
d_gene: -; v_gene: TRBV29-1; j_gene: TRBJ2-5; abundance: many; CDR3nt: TGCAGTGTTTCGGGGACCCAGTACTTC; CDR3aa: CSVSGTQYF
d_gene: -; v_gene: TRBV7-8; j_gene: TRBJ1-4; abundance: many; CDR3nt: TGTGCCAGCAGCTTAGACGGCCAGGCCGACGAAAAACTGTTTTTT; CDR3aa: CASSLDGQADEKLFF
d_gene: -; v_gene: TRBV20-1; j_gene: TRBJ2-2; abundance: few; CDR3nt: TGCAGTGGCCGGAGTGGCACCGGGGAGCTGTTTTTT; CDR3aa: CSGRSGTGELFF
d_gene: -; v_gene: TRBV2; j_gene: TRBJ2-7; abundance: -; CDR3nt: TGTGCCAGCAGTGATTTGAGGTTCGCCTACGAGCAGTACTTC; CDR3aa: CASSDLRFAYEQYF
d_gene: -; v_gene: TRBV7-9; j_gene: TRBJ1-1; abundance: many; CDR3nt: TGTGCCAGCAGACAGAACAAGAACACTGAAGCTTTCTTT; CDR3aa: CASRQNKNTEAFF
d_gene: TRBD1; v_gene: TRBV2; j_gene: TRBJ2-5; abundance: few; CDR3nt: TGTGCCAGCAGCCTCGCCCTGGGACAGGGAGGGGAGACCCAGTACTTC; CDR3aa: CASSLALGQGGETQYF
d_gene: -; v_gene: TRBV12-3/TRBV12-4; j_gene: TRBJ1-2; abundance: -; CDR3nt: TGTGCCAGCAGTTTCATGCGTCTGGAACTGGCAGCTAACTATGGCTACACCTTC; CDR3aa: CASSFMRLELAANYGYTF
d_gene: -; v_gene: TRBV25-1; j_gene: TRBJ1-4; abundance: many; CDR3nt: TGTGCCAGCAGTGAATACAACCTTCAAGGAAAACTGTTTTTT; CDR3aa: CASSEYNLQGKLFF
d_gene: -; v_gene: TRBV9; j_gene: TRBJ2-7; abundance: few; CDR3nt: TGTGCCAGCAGCGTAGGTTTGGACTCCTACGAGCAGTACTTC; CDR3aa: CASSVGLDSYEQYF
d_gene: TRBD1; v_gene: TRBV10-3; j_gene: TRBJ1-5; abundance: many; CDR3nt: TGTGCCATCAGTACAGGGGGCGGTCAGCCCCAGCATTTT; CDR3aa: CAISTGGGQPQHF
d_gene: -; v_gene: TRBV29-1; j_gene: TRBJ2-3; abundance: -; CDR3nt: TGCAGCGTTGTTGGCAGGGTCACAGATACGCAGTATTTT; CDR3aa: CSVVGRVTDTQYF
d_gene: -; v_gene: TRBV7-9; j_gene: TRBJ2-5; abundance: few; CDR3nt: TGTGCCAGCAGCTTTCCGGGGAAGCAAGAGACCCAGTACTTC; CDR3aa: CASSFPGKQETQYF
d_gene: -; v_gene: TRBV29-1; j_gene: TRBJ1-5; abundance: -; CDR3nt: TGCAGCGTTGGAGCGGGCAATCAGCCCCAGCATTTT; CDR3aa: CSVGAGNQPQHF
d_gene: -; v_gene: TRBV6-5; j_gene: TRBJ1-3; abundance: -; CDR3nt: TGTGCCAGCAGTGAGGACTCTGGAAACACCATATATTTT; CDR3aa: CASSEDSGNTIYF
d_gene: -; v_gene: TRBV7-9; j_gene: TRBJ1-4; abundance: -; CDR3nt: TGCGCCAGCAGCCAAGCCCCCCAGGGGTCTAATGAAAAACTGTTTTTT; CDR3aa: CASSQAPQGSNEKLFF
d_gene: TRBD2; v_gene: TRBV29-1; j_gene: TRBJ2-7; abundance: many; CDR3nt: TGCAGCGTTGCGGGGACTAGCGGGGGAAACTACGAGCAGTACTTC; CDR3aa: CSVAGTSGGNYEQYF
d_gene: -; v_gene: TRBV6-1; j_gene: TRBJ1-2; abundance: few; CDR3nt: TGTGCCAGCAGTGAAATGGTCTCTAACTATGGCTACACCTTC; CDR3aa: CASSEMVSNYGYTF
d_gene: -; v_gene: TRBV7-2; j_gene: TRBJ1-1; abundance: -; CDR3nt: TGTGCCAGCAGCTTAACCGAGACGTACACTGAAGCTTTCTTT; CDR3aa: CASSLTETYTEAFF
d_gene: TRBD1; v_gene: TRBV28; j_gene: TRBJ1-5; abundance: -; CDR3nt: TGTGCCAGCAACTTTCAGGGGGCGCTTAGCAATCAGCCCCAGCATTTT; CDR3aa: CASNFQGALSNQPQHF
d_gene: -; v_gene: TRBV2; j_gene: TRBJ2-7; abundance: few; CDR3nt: TGTGCCAGCAGCCAAGATTCGGGGAGCTCCTACGAGCAGTACTTC; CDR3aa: CASSQDSGSSYEQYF
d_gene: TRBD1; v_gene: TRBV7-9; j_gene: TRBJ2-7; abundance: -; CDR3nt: TGTGCCAGCAGTCGGAAAAGGACAGGGCTCTACGAGCAGTACTTC; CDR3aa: CASSRKRTGLYEQYF
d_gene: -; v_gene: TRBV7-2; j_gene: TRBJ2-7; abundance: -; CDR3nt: TGTGCCAGCAGCTTGATAGGACAGCGAAACTACGAGCAGTACTTC; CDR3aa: CASSLIGQRNYEQYF
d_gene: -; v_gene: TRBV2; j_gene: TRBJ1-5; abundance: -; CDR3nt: TGTGCCAGCAGTTCGGCCTCTTTATCTCGCAATCAGCCCCAGCATTTT; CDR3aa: CASSSASLSRNQPQHF
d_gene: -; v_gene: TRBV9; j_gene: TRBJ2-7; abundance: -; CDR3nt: TGTGCCAGCAGCGCCGCCCTGGGACCAACCTACGAGCAGTACTTC; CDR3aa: CASSAALGPTYEQYF
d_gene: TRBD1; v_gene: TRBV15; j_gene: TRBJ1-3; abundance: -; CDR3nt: TGTGCCACCTCCCGGACAGGGGTTGGGAACACCATATATTTT; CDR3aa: CATSRTGVGNTIYF
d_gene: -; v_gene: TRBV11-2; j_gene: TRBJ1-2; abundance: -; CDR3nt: TGTGCCAGCAGCCCAACATTGGGACGGGACTATGGCTACACCTTC; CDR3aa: CASSPTLGRDYGYTF
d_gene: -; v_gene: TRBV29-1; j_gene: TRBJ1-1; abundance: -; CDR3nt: TGCAGCGTTGAACTCCCGAACACCGGGGAGTTAGACACTGAAGCTTTCTTT; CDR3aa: CSVELPNTGELDTEAFF
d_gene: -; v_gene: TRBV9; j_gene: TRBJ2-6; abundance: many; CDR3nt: TGTGCCAGCAGCCTCCTTGGGAATCCTGGGGCCAACGTCCTGACTTTC; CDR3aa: CASSLLGNPGANVLTF
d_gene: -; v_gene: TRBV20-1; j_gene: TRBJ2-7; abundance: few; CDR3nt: TGCAGTGCTAGAGGGAGGGCCCTCTACGAGCAGTACTTC; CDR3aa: CSARGRALYEQYF
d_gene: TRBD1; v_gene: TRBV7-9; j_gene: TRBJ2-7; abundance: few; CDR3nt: TGTGCCAGCAGAAAGGACAGGGACTACGAGCAGTACTTC; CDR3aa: CASRKDRDYEQYF
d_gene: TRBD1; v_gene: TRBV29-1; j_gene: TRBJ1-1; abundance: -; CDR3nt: TGCAGACGTCAACAGGGGGCAAACACTGAAGCTTTCTTT; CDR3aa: CRRQQGANTEAFF
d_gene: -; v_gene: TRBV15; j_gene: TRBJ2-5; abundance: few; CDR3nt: TGTGCCACCAGTCAGGGCCAAGAGACCCAGTACTTC; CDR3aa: CATSQGQETQYF
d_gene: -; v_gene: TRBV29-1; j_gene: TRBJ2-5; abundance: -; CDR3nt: TGCAGCTCCCGCAGGGAGACCCAGTACTTC; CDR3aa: CSSRRETQYF
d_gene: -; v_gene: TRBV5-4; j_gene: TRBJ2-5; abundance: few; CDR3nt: TGTGCCAGCCCTGGGGGGCCTACGGAGACCCAGTACTTC; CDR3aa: CASPGGPTETQYF
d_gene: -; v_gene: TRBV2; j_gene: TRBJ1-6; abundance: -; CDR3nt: TGTGCCAGCAGTGATCCTGATGGCTCCTATAATTCACCCCTCCACTTT; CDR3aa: CASSDPDGSYNSPLHF
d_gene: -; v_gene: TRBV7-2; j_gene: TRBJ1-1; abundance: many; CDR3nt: TGTGCCAGCACTCGACTTGGGCAACTCAACACTGAAGCTTTCTTT; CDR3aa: CASTRLGQLNTEAFF